This T cell receptor (beta chain) originates from a study of memory CD8 T cells in hepatitis C reinfection. Study-level background: Between 3 and 8 weeks after reinfection detection, peak samples were drawn. The study's findings and limits: With roughly 5 donors, public clonotype conclusions could not be definitive.

Only in-frame clones appear in the TCRdb table, and some are missing; sequencing was by immunoSEQ multiplex PCR. The sample yields 35,000 to 50,000 clones, over 75% seen once. With 5 bases clipped from V and 5 bases from J, the junction kept 5 bases outside the gene matches. This CDR3 spans 13 amino acids. Germline V CDR1 and CDR2: MNHEY, SMNVEV (reference sequence). A remark on this clone: Its matching antigen is unknown.

Described time point: peak reinfection, 3 to 8 weeks after reinfection detection. TCR sequencing was done directly ex vivo on sorted cells, without expansion in vitro. Material for sequencing was naive CD8+ T cells sorted from blood. This TCR came from a man in his late teens or twenties with hepatitis C virus infection. This sequence joins TRBV27 and TRBJ1-2, with 7 bases identical to TRBD1. The CDR3 DNA reads as TGTGCCAGCAGTACGACAGGGTCTTATGGCTACACCTTC. It is translated as CASSTTGSYGYTF.